Included here is one T cell receptor beta chain sequence, with context. Antigen unknown. This may arise from a read error, as a much more abundant clone is one base away. The library came from three nested PCR rounds adapted from ARM-PCR protocols. MiXCR was run by TCRdb on the multiplex PCR reads, yielding one entry per CDR3 protein. The table records 60,000 to 85,000 distinct CDR3 sequences, around 80% of them present only once. RNA was extracted from bulk tissue without any cell sorting. Distant lung tissue was collected more than 3 cm away from the tumor edge. The data stem from a study of tumor and adjacent non-tumor tissue in lung cancer. Overall study findings and caveats: Normal lung showed higher cumulative top 100 clone frequency than tumor.

The CDR3 runs 14 residues. V lost 7 bases to trimming and J lost 7 bases, with 17 bases between them. Germline CDR1 SGHAT, CDR2 FQDESV (reference sequence). Sequencing used distant non-tumor lung tissue. The receptor was isolated from a man aged 65 to 85 with non-small cell lung cancer. The chain couples TRBV11-1 to TRBJ2-1; maybe TRBD2 (6 bases). CDR3 amino acids: CASTIAGRSNEQFF. The CDR3 DNA is TGTGCCAGCACCATAGCCGGGAGATCGAATGAGCAGTTCTTC.